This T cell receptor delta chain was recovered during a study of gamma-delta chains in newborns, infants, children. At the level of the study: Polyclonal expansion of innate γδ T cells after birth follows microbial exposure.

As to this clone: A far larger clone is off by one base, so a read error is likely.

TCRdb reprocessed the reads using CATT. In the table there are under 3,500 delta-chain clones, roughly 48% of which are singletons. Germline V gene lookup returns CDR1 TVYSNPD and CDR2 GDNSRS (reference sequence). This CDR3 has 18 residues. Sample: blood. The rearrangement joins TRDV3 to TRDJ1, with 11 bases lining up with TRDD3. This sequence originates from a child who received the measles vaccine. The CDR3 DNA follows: TGTGCCTTTCACCCGGGGTACTGGGGGATAGTGTACACCGATAAACACATCTTT. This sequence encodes CAFHPGYWGIVYTDKHIF.